This TCR beta chain stems from a study of blood T cell repertoires in COVID-19 (TCRdb year 2020). At the level of the whole study: The collaborator samples originated in the United States, Italy and Spain and spanned the acute and convalescent phases of COVID-19. The material from the prospective study consisted of cDNA or gDNA derived from T cells, B-cell-depleted T cells, or PBMCs. Subjects who had been exposed to COVID-19, were actively infected with it, or had recovered from it provided the deeply sampled blood TCRbeta repertoires that made up the dataset. The repertoires were released in a freely available public database intended as a resource for research on the immune response to SARS-CoV-2. Samples came from the ongoing ImmuneRACE study (first 160 participants) plus 1,254 subjects from 6 global collaborators. Nearly every sample came with metadata listing a de-identified subject ID, COVID-19 status, age in years and sex. Where HLA class I and class II types were available, the types were taken from metadata supplied by the sample provider, not from assay-based typing. Overall study results and their limits: Clinical and demographic metadata were provided uncurated, with the amount varying by source and participant.

The germline V gene specifies SGHRS as CDR1 and YFSETQ as CDR2. From the cysteine through the phenylalanine, the CDR3 covers 17 amino acids. The sequence is cut down to CDR3 DNA, 51 bases in frame from base 1. V and J are truncated by 0 bases and 1 base respectively, leaving an intervening sequence of 13 bases. Collaborating institutions collected whole blood in K2EDTA tubes following their own protocols. For TCRbeta analysis, collaborators shipped samples as frozen whole blood, isolated PBMCs, or DNA extracted from either of those sample types. TCRbeta CDR3 regions were amplified from genomic DNA by means of the immunoSEQ Assay, a bias-controlled multiplex PCR. In the authors' own workflow: The number of nucleated cells in each sample was estimated from the amplification of reference gene primers within the assay. Sequence reads were collapsed and filtered to measure the absolute abundance of every unique TCRbeta CDR3 rearrangement. For each sample, productive Simpson clonality was calculated as the square root of Simpson's diversity index across productive rearrangements. TCRdb carries this immuneACCESS record with in-frame sequences only. Its versions omit some clonotypes, under half of them owing to an unresolved V gene in the studies checked, with the rest unexplained. The V and J calls and clone size are taken from that table; D and trimming were inferred from the DNA. The sample profile shows some 250,000 clones; about four fifths of them were found once. Of the sample, approximately 4.8% falls within the top ten clones.

As concerns this clone: No antigen is known for it. The record has no base qualities; no much larger clone is one base away.

This receptor was taken from a man aged 45 to 65 with active or convalescent COVID-19. The sequence joins TRBV5-1 to TRBJ2-2; the D region possibly corresponds to TRBD2 (6 bases align). The sample comprised peripheral blood. The CDR3 region reads CASSLAGVGGNTGELFF. The nucleotide sequence is given as TGCGCCAGCAGCTTGGCGGGGGTAGGAGGGAACACCGGGGAGCTGTTTTTT. When the CDR3 is completed using the reference TRBV5-1 and TRBJ2-2 genes on either side, the full variable domain is KAGVTQTPRYLIKTRGQQVTLSCSPISGHRSVSWYQQTPGQGLQFLFEYFSETQRNKGNFPGRFSGRQFSNSRSEMNVSTLELGDSALYLCASSLAGVGGNTGELFFGEGSRLTVL.